The 7 T cell receptor beta chains in this list originate from one sample, sequenced in a study of T cell responses to AZD1222 COVID-19 vaccine. Profiling relied on immunoSEQ multiplex PCR, and the TCRdb table lists in-frame clones only, not all of them. In the table there are roughly 140,000 clones, approximately 90% of which are singletons. This material consisted of peripheral blood, taken on day 0 of AZD1222 vaccination. Receptor source: an adult in good health.

The DNA of the CDR3 is TGTGCCAGCAGTTTAGCCCACGGGACGCCCGAGCAGTACTTC. This encodes CASSLAHGTPEQYF. V usage is TRBV28 and J usage is TRBJ2-7; the D gene could be TRBD1 or TRBD2 (5 bases each). Between the trimmed V and J ends, which lost 2 bases and 6 bases, there was a span of 14 bases. Per germline, CDR1 MDHEN and CDR2 SYDVKM. CDR3 length: 14 residues.

A single count supports this clone. The chain joins TRBV18 to TRBJ2-1, with 7 bases matching TRBD2. This CDR3 has 15 residues. The J segment lost 8 bases and the V segment lost 4 bases, leaving 11 bases of the junction unmatched. CDR1 is KGHSH, CDR2 LQKENI, per germline. CDR3 residues: CASSRTSELIDEQFF. The CDR3 DNA is TGTGCCAGCTCACGAACTAGCGAGTTGATCGATGAGCAGTTCTTC. Full variable domain (outside the CDR3, taken from reference TRBV18 and TRBJ2-1): NAGVMQNPRHLVRRRGQEARLRCSPMKGHSHVYWYRQLPEEGLKFMVYLQKENIIDESGMPKERFSAEFPKEGPSILRIQQVVRGDSAAYFCASSRTSELIDEQFFGPGTRLTVL.

J is TRBJ1-2 and V is TRBV12-3 or TRBV12-4; 7 bases are a match to TRBD1. With V trimmed by 7 bases and J by 2 bases, 4 bases remained unmatched. This CDR3 has 13 residues. DNA of the CDR3: TGTGCCAGCACCGGGGACAGAAACTATGGCTACACCTTC. It is translated as CASTGDRNYGYTF.

The rearrangement joins TRBV27 to TRBJ2-3; D may correspond to TRBD1 or TRBD2 (5 bases each). V was clipped by 6 bases and J by 4 bases, with 14 bases between them. The CDR3 is made up of 14 amino acids. Germline-derived CDR1 and CDR2 are MNHEY and SMNVEV (reference sequence). The CDR3 loop reads CASRGEMRPDTQYF. The CDR3 DNA reads TGTGCCAGCAGGGGGGAAATGAGGCCAGATACGCAGTATTTT.

The chain carries TRBV2 and TRBJ1-4; TRBD1 is a possible D gene (5 bases). Germline values: CDR1 SNHLY, CDR2 FYNNEI. V gave up 1 base and J gave up 6 bases, with 12 bases separating them. CDR3 length equals 15 residues. The CDR3 DNA reads TGTGCCAGCAGTGAAGATGGGGGGTCGGATGAAAAACTGTTTTTT. Translating it yields CASSEDGGSDEKLFF.

The V and J genes are TRBV11-2 and TRBJ2-1; D gene ambiguous. Deletions cut 7 bases from V and 1 base from J, with 14 bases between. The CDR3 is made up of 15 amino acids. Germline CDR1 SGHAT, CDR2 FQNNGV. The CDR3 region is CASTLGRSSYNEQFF. As DNA, the CDR3 is TGTGCCAGCACCCTAGGGCGGAGTTCCTACAATGAGCAGTTCTTC. Drawing the rest from reference TRBV11-2 and TRBJ2-1, the complete variable domain is EAGVAQSPRYKIIEKRQSVAFWCNPISGHATLYWYQQILGQGPKLLIQFQNNGVVDDSQLPKDRFSAERLKGVDSTLKIQPAKLEDSAVYLCASTLGRSSYNEQFFGPGTRLTVL.

The chain recombines TRBV29-1 with TRBJ2-1; D is uncertain. Trimming removed 4 bases at V and 0 bases at J, with 13 bases between. The CDR3 covers 15 residues. In germline, CDR1 is SQVTM, CDR2 ANQGSEA. This CDR3 reads CSVAPIKASYNEQFF. The CDR3 DNA reads as TGCAGCGTTGCCCCCATTAAGGCCTCCTACAATGAGCAGTTCTTC.